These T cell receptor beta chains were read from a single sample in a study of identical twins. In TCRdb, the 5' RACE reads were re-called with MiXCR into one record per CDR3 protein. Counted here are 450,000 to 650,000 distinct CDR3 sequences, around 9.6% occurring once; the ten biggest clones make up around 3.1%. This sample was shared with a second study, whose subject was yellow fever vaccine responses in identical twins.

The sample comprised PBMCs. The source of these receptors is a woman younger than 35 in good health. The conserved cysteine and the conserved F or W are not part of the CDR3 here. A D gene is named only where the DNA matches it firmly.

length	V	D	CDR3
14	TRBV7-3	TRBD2	ASSSNPGTRAEEQF
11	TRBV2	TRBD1	ASSGQGLYEQF
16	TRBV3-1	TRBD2	ASSSGTSGFSSTDTQY
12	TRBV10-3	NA	AIRGPGDGTEAF
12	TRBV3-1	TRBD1	ASRRTGGETEAF
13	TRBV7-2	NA	ASSAGVKASYEQY
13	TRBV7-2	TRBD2	ASSSPSGRLNEQF
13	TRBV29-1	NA	SVEGGPKDTDTQY
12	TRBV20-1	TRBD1	SVTPGQGPYEQY
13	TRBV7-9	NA	ASSAQWGGSEKLF
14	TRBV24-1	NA	ATSDMGASGANVLT
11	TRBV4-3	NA	ASSPDHYNEQF
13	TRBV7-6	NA	ASSLELGGTDTQY